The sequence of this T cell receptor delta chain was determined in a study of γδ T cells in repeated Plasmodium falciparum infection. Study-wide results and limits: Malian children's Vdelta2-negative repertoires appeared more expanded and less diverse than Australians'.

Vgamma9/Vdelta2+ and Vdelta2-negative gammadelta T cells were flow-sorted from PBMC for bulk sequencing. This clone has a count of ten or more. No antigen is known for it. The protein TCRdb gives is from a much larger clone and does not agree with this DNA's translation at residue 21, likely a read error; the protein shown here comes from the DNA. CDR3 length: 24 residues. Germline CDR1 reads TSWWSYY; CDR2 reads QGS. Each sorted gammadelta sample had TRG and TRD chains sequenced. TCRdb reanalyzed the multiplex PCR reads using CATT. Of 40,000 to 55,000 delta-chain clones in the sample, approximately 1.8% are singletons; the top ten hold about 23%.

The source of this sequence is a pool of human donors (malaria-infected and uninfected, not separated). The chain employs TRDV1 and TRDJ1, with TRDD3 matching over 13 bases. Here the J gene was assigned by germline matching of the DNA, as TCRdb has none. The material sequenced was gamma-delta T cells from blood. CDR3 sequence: CALGEAVGTVKTPYWGIRTDRLIF. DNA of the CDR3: TGTGCTCTTGGGGAAGCGGTAGGAACGGTCAAAACTCCGTACTGGGGGATACGCACCGATAGACTCATCTTT.